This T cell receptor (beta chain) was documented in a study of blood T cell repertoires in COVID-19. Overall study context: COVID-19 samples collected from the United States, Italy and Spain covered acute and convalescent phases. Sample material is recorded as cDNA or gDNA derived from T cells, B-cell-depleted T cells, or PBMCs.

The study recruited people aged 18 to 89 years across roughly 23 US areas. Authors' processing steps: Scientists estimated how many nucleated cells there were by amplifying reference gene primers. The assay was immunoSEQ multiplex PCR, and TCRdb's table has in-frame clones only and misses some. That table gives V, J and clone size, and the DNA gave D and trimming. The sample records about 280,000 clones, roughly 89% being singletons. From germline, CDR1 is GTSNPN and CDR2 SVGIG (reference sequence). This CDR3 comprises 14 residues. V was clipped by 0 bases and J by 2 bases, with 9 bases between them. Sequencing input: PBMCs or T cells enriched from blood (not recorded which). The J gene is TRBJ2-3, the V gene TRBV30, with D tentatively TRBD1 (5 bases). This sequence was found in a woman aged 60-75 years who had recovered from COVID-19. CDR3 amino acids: CAWSVRGNTDTQYF. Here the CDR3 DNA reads TGTGCCTGGAGTGTAAGGGGCAACACAGATACGCAGTATTTT.